This is a list of T cell receptor beta chains from one sample in a study of shared clonotypes between healthy human individuals. Here immunoSEQ multiplex PCR was the method, and the copy in TCRdb shows in-frame clones only, minus some. This sample has around 1,000,000 clones, with roughly 80% found just once. The sample taken for sequencing was memory CD4+ T cells from PBMCs. These receptor sequences come from a man younger than 30 in good health. Some clones in this sample may be carry-over from other donors' samples. The CDR3 runs from the conserved cysteine through the conserved F or W. A D gene is named only where the DNA matches it firmly. Only part of the rows carry a size: once, few, many, or a class if the clone is expanded.

v_gene: TRBV9; d_gene: -; j_gene: TRBJ2-7; abundance: -; CDR3aa: CASSPRGGTAREQYF; CDR3nt: TGTGCCAGCAGCCCCCGAGGGGGGACAGCACGGGAGCAGTACTTC
v_gene: TRBV2; d_gene: -; j_gene: TRBJ2-4; abundance: -; CDR3aa: CASRGLAKNIQYF; CDR3nt: TGTGCCAGCAGGGGGTTAGCCAAAAACATTCAGTACTTC
v_gene: TRBV5-6; d_gene: -; j_gene: TRBJ1-2; abundance: -; CDR3aa: CASSLVGTRYGYTF; CDR3nt: TGTGCCAGCAGCTTGGTCGGGACTCGCTATGGCTACACCTTC
v_gene: TRBV7-8; d_gene: TRBD1; j_gene: TRBJ1-2; abundance: -; CDR3aa: CASSPRQGIGLGYTF; CDR3nt: TGTGCCAGCAGCCCTAGACAGGGTATAGGCCTTGGCTACACCTTC
v_gene: TRBV28; d_gene: -; j_gene: TRBJ2-2; abundance: -; CDR3aa: CASSFRGVRTGELFF; CDR3nt: TGTGCCAGCAGTTTCCGGGGAGTTCGTACCGGGGAGCTGTTTTTT
v_gene: TRBV10-3; d_gene: -; j_gene: TRBJ2-2; abundance: many; CDR3aa: CATKGRTDNTGELFF; CDR3nt: TGTGCCACGAAGGGCCGAACAGATAACACCGGGGAGCTGTTTTTT
v_gene: TRBV6-4; d_gene: TRBD1; j_gene: TRBJ2-1; abundance: -; CDR3aa: CASSRQGGGNEQFF; CDR3nt: TGTGCCAGCAGTCGACAGGGGGGAGGCAATGAGCAGTTCTTC
v_gene: TRBV7-2; d_gene: TRBD1; j_gene: TRBJ2-7; abundance: -; CDR3aa: CASSLVQGGEQYF; CDR3nt: TGTGCCAGCAGCTTAGTACAGGGGGGCGAGCAGTACTTC
v_gene: TRBV2; d_gene: -; j_gene: TRBJ1-1; abundance: -; CDR3aa: CASSLGLPQKAFF; CDR3nt: TGTGCCAGCAGCCTTGGACTCCCTCAAAAGGCTTTCTTT
v_gene: TRBV6-5; d_gene: TRBD1; j_gene: TRBJ2-1; abundance: -; CDR3aa: CASRGTGSYNEQFF; CDR3nt: TGTGCCAGCAGAGGGACAGGCTCCTACAATGAGCAGTTCTTC
v_gene: TRBV6-6; d_gene: -; j_gene: TRBJ1-2; abundance: -; CDR3aa: CASRETVNYGYTF; CDR3nt: TGTGCCAGCAGGGAGACAGTTAACTATGGCTACACCTTC
v_gene: TRBV7-9; d_gene: -; j_gene: TRBJ2-1; abundance: -; CDR3aa: CASSLLTGNEQFF; CDR3nt: TGTGCCAGCAGCTTACTGACCGGGAATGAGCAGTTCTTC
v_gene: TRBV25-1; d_gene: -; j_gene: TRBJ1-1; abundance: -; CDR3aa: CASSGALGEANTEAFF; CDR3nt: TGTGCCAGCAGTGGAGCGTTGGGGGAAGCGAACACTGAAGCTTTCTTT
v_gene: TRBV5-1; d_gene: TRBD2; j_gene: TRBJ2-2; abundance: -; CDR3aa: CASSLRTSRDTGELFF; CDR3nt: TGCGCCAGCAGCTTAAGGACTAGCCGGGACACCGGGGAGCTGTTTTTT
v_gene: TRBV14; d_gene: -; j_gene: TRBJ2-1; abundance: few; CDR3aa: CASSRGVTQFF; CDR3nt: TGTGCCAGCAGCAGGGGCGTGACGCAGTTCTTC
v_gene: TRBV9; d_gene: -; j_gene: TRBJ2-2; abundance: once; CDR3aa: CASSVGFTGELFF; CDR3nt: TGTGCCAGCAGCGTAGGTTTCACCGGGGAGCTGTTTTTT
v_gene: TRBV6-6; d_gene: -; j_gene: TRBJ2-3; abundance: -; CDR3aa: CASSYSRTTGDTQYF; CDR3nt: TGTGCCAGCAGTTACTCGAGGACTACGGGGGATACGCAGTATTTT
v_gene: TRBV6-1; d_gene: -; j_gene: TRBJ2-7; abundance: -; CDR3aa: CASSELKASSYEQYF; CDR3nt: TGTGCCAGCAGTGAACTGAAGGCTAGCTCCTACGAGCAGTACTTC
v_gene: TRBV27; d_gene: -; j_gene: TRBJ1-1; abundance: -; CDR3aa: CASSYTTVQMNTEAFF; CDR3nt: TGTGCCAGCAGTTACACCACAGTACAGATGAACACTGAAGCTTTCTTT
v_gene: TRBV18; d_gene: -; j_gene: TRBJ1-1; abundance: -; CDR3aa: CASSPPNLQKNTEAFF; CDR3nt: TGTGCCAGCTCACCACCGAACCTCCAGAAGAACACTGAAGCTTTCTTT
v_gene: TRBV2; d_gene: TRBD1; j_gene: TRBJ1-2; abundance: -; CDR3aa: CAGSQGRYGYTF; CDR3nt: TGTGCCGGTTCACAGGGGAGGTATGGCTACACCTTC
v_gene: TRBV5-8; d_gene: TRBD2; j_gene: TRBJ2-2; abundance: once; CDR3aa: CASSATPGRAYTGELFF; CDR3nt: TGTGCCAGCAGCGCGACCCCCGGGAGGGCCTACACCGGGGAGCTGTTTTTT
v_gene: TRBV19; d_gene: -; j_gene: TRBJ1-3; abundance: -; CDR3aa: CAASSGATPGNTIYF; CDR3nt: TGTGCCGCCTCCTCGGGGGCCACCCCTGGAAACACCATATATTTT
v_gene: TRBV2; d_gene: -; j_gene: TRBJ2-1; abundance: -; CDR3aa: CASSEGYESNEQFF; CDR3nt: TGTGCCAGCAGTGAAGGGTACGAGTCAAATGAGCAGTTCTTC
v_gene: TRBV15; d_gene: -; j_gene: TRBJ1-4; abundance: -; CDR3aa: CATSRGERLATNEKLFF; CDR3nt: TGTGCCACCAGCAGAGGGGAAAGGTTGGCAACTAATGAAAAACTGTTTTTT
v_gene: TRBV7-7; d_gene: -; j_gene: TRBJ2-1; abundance: once; CDR3aa: CASSLVPGHQTDEQFF; CDR3nt: TGTGCCAGCAGCCTTGTTCCGGGACACCAAACCGATGAGCAGTTCTTC
v_gene: TRBV20-1; d_gene: -; j_gene: TRBJ1-2; abundance: -; CDR3aa: CSAKVGYTF; CDR3nt: TGCAGTGCTAAGGTTGGCTACACCTTC
v_gene: TRBV2; d_gene: -; j_gene: TRBJ2-7; abundance: -; CDR3aa: CASSQTAYEQYF; CDR3nt: TGTGCCAGCTCCCAGACGGCCTACGAGCAGTACTTC
v_gene: TRBV4-1; d_gene: -; j_gene: TRBJ1-5; abundance: -; CDR3aa: CASSHAPGRYSVGNQPQHF; CDR3nt: TGCGCCAGCAGCCATGCCCCGGGACGCTACAGCGTCGGGAATCAGCCCCAGCATTTT
v_gene: TRBV19; d_gene: -; j_gene: TRBJ2-1; abundance: few; CDR3aa: CASSLRQSYNEQFF; CDR3nt: TGTGCCAGTAGTCTGAGACAGTCTTACAATGAGCAGTTCTTC
v_gene: TRBV28; d_gene: TRBD2; j_gene: TRBJ2-1; abundance: many; CDR3aa: CASSTDRSASGRASEQFF; CDR3nt: TGTGCCAGCAGTACGGACAGGTCAGCTAGCGGGAGGGCCAGTGAGCAGTTCTTC
v_gene: TRBV5-1; d_gene: -; j_gene: TRBJ1-1; abundance: -; CDR3aa: CASSLEKGLGAFF; CDR3nt: TGCGCCAGCAGCTTGGAGAAAGGGCTAGGGGCTTTCTTT
v_gene: TRBV5-5; d_gene: -; j_gene: TRBJ2-5; abundance: -; CDR3aa: CASSLASLGGRETQYF; CDR3nt: TGTGCCAGCAGCTTGGCGAGTTTAGGAGGGCGAGAGACCCAGTACTTC
v_gene: TRBV11-2; d_gene: TRBD2; j_gene: TRBJ2-3; abundance: -; CDR3aa: CASSRGGLAGGFSTDTQYF; CDR3nt: TGTGCCAGCAGCCGGGGGGGACTAGCGGGAGGATTCAGCACAGATACGCAGTATTTT
v_gene: TRBV4-1; d_gene: TRBD1; j_gene: TRBJ1-5; abundance: -; CDR3aa: CASSGTGNQPQHF; CDR3nt: TGCGCCAGCAGCGGGACAGGGAATCAGCCCCAGCATTTT
v_gene: TRBV2; d_gene: TRBD2; j_gene: TRBJ2-1; abundance: -; CDR3aa: CASSFSGSGEQFF; CDR3nt: TGTGCCAGCAGTTTTAGCGGGAGTGGTGAGCAGTTCTTC
v_gene: TRBV4-2; d_gene: TRBD1; j_gene: TRBJ1-5; abundance: -; CDR3aa: CASSQEDRASNQPQHF; CDR3nt: TGTGCCAGCAGCCAGGAGGACAGGGCTAGCAATCAGCCCCAGCATTTT
v_gene: TRBV5-1; d_gene: TRBD1; j_gene: TRBJ1-2; abundance: -; CDR3aa: CASSPGTGYGYTF; CDR3nt: TGCGCCAGCAGCCCGGGGACAGGGTATGGCTACACCTTC
v_gene: TRBV19; d_gene: TRBD1; j_gene: TRBJ1-2; abundance: -; CDR3aa: CASSMAGGHSYGYTF; CDR3nt: TGTGCCAGTAGTATGGCAGGGGGCCATAGCTATGGCTACACCTTC
v_gene: TRBV27; d_gene: -; j_gene: TRBJ2-3; abundance: -; CDR3aa: CASSFMGLRGSDTQYF; CDR3nt: TGTGCCAGCAGTTTTATGGGCCTAAGGGGCTCAGATACGCAGTATTTT
v_gene: TRBV28; d_gene: TRBD1; j_gene: TRBJ2-5; abundance: -; CDR3aa: CASSPQGQGQETQYF; CDR3nt: TGTGCCAGCAGTCCGCAGGGACAGGGGCAAGAGACCCAGTACTTC
v_gene: TRBV5-4; d_gene: TRBD2; j_gene: TRBJ2-7; abundance: -; CDR3aa: CASSFPGLAGVGEQYF; CDR3nt: TGTGCCAGCAGCTTTCCGGGCCTAGCGGGAGTCGGCGAGCAGTACTTC
v_gene: TRBV5-4; d_gene: -; j_gene: TRBJ1-3; abundance: many; CDR3aa: CASSWGTRASGNTIYF; CDR3nt: TGTGCCAGCAGCTGGGGGACAAGGGCCTCTGGAAACACCATATATTTT
v_gene: TRBV18; d_gene: -; j_gene: TRBJ1-3; abundance: -; CDR3aa: CASSPPGGTGNTIYF; CDR3nt: TGTGCCAGCTCACCACCGGGCGGGACTGGAAACACCATATATTTT
v_gene: TRBV7-2; d_gene: TRBD2; j_gene: TRBJ2-7; abundance: -; CDR3aa: CASSSGTSGSYEQYF; CDR3nt: TGTGCCAGCAGCTCCGGGACTAGCGGGTCCTACGAGCAGTACTTC
v_gene: TRBV7-2; d_gene: TRBD1; j_gene: TRBJ1-2; abundance: -; CDR3aa: CASSLTGELYGYTF; CDR3nt: TGTGCCAGCAGCTTGACAGGGGAGCTTTATGGCTACACCTTC
v_gene: TRBV7-2; d_gene: -; j_gene: TRBJ2-7; abundance: -; CDR3aa: CASSLLGGRLYEQYF; CDR3nt: TGTGCCAGCAGCCTGCTGGGGGGTAGGCTATACGAGCAGTACTTC
v_gene: TRBV15; d_gene: TRBD1; j_gene: TRBJ1-1; abundance: -; CDR3aa: CATSIDRAANTEAFF; CDR3nt: TGTGCCACCAGCATAGACAGGGCCGCGAACACTGAAGCTTTCTTT
v_gene: TRBV7-9; d_gene: -; j_gene: TRBJ2-6; abundance: -; CDR3aa: CASSLAESGTAVLTF; CDR3nt: TGTGCCAGCAGCTTAGCTGAATCAGGCACGGCCGTCCTGACTTTC
v_gene: TRBV5-4; d_gene: -; j_gene: TRBJ2-7; abundance: -; CDR3aa: CASSLEGGRYEQYF; CDR3nt: TGTGCCAGCAGCTTGGAAGGGGGTAGGTACGAGCAGTACTTC
v_gene: TRBV7-3; d_gene: -; j_gene: TRBJ1-2; abundance: -; CDR3aa: CASSPERGRGYTF; CDR3nt: TGTGCCAGCAGCCCGGAAAGGGGGAGGGGCTACACCTTC
v_gene: TRBV6-1; d_gene: -; j_gene: TRBJ1-2; abundance: few; CDR3aa: CASSERYGYTF; CDR3nt: TGTGCCAGCAGTGAGCGGTATGGCTACACCTTC
v_gene: TRBV18; d_gene: -; j_gene: TRBJ2-5; abundance: -; CDR3aa: CASSGTGAKETQYF; CDR3nt: TGTGCCAGCTCAGGAACAGGAGCTAAAGAGACCCAGTACTTC